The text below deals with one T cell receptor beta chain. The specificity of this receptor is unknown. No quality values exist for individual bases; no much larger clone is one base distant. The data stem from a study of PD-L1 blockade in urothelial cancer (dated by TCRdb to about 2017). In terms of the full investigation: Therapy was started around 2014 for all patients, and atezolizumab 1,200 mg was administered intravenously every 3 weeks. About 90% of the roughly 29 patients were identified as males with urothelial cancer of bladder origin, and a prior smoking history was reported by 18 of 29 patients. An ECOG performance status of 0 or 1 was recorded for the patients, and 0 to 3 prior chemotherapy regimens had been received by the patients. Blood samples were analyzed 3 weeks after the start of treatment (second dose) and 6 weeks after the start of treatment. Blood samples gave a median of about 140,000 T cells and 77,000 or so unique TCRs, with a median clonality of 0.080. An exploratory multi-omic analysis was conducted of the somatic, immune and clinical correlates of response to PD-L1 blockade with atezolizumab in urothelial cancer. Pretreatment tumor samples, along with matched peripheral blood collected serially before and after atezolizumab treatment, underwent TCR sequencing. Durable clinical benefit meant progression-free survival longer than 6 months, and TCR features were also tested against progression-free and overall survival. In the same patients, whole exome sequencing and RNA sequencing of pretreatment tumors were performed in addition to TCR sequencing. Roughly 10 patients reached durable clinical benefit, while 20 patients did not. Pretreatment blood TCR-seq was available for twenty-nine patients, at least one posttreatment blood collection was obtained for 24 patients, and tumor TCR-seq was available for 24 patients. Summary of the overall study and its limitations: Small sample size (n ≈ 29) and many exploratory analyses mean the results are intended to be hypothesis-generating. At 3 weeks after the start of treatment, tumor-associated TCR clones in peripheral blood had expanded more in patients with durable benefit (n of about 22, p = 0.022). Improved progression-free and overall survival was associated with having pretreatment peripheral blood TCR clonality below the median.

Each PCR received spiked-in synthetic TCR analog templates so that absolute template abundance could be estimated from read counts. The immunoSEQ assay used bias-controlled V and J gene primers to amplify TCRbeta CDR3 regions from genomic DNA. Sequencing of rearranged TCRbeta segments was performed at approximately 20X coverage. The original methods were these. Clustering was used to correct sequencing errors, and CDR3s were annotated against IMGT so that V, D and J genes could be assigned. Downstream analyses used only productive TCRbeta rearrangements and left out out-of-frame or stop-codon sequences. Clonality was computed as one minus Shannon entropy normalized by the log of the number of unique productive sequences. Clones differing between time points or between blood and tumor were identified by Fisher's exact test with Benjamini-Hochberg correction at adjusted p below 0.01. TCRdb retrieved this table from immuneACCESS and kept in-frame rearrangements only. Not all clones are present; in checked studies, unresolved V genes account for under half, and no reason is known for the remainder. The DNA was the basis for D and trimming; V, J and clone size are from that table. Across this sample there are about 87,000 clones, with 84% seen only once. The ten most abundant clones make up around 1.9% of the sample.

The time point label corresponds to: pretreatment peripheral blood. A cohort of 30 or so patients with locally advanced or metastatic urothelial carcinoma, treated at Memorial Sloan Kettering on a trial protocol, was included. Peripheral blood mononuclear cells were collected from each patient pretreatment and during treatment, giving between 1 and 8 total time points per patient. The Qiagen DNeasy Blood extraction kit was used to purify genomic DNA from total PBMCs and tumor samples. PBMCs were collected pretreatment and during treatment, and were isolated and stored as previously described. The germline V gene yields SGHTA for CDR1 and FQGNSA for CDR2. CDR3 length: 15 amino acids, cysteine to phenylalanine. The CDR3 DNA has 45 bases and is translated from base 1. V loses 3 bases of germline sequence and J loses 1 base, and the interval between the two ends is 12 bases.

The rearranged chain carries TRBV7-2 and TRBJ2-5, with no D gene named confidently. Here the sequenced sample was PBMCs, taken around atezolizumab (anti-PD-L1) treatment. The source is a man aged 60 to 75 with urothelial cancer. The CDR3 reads CASSFQIGLQETQYF. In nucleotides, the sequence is TGTGCCAGCAGCTTCCAAATTGGCCTCCAAGAGACCCAGTACTTC.